Listed here are 29 T cell receptor beta chains from one sample, sequenced in a study of monozygotic twins with cystic fibrosis. The protocol was immunoSEQ multiplex PCR, while the TCRdb copy is restricted to in-frame clones and leaves out a portion. The data show about 36,000 clones, over 70% seen once. Sequenced input: blood. These receptors were taken from a girl aged 2-10 years with cystic fibrosis.

V usage is TRBV10-3 and J usage is TRBJ2-5; D may be TRBD1 (5 bases). Germline V gives CDR1 ENHRY, CDR2 SYGVKD. The V gene lost 2 bases and the J gene lost 1 base, with 11 bases spanning the gap. The CDR3 loop spans 15 amino acids. CDR3 DNA sequence: TGTGCCATCAGTGAGGGCAGGGCCCGCCAAGAGACCCAGTACTTC. Its protein is CAISEGRARQETQYF.

V usage is TRBV5-1 and J usage is TRBJ1-2; D gene uncertain. Deletions cut 9 bases from V and 4 bases from J, with 19 bases between. This CDR3 is built from 14 residues. The germline V gene has CDR1 SGHRS and CDR2 YFSETQ. The CDR3 DNA follows: TGCGCCACCGCTGGGGTGCAGAGGCCCTATGGCTACACCTTC. Its protein product is CATAGVQRPYGYTF.

The table lists this clone with a few counts. The rearrangement links TRBV4-1 to TRBJ2-1; maybe TRBD2 (6 bases). The CDR3 is 14 residues long. Germline V gene data show CDR1 as MGHRA and CDR2 as YSYEKL. The ends were cut back, 1 base at V and 7 bases at J, with 11 bases in the middle. The CDR3 DNA reads as TGCGCCAGCAGCCAAGCTGGGGGGTGGAATGAGCAGTTCTTC. Translated, it gives CASSQAGGWNEQFF.

The chain is built from TRBV7-3 and TRBJ1-3; TRBD1 matches at 7 bases. Germline CDR1 SGHTA, CDR2 FQGTGA. The CDR3 runs 15 residues. The V gene end was trimmed by 5 bases and the J gene end by 4 bases; junction bases not matched to a gene: 8. In nucleotides, the CDR3 is TGTGCCAGCAGCATAGACAGGGTGACGGGAAACACCATATATTTT. This sequence encodes CASSIDRVTGNTIYF.

V gene TRBV29-1 combines with J gene TRBJ2-1, with 9 bases aligning to TRBD2. V shed 4 bases and J 9 bases; nucleotides not matched to a gene: 7. The germline V gene encodes CDR1 SQVTM and CDR2 ANQGSEA. The CDR3 contains 13 residues. CDR3: CSVAAGGLGEQFF. CDR3 nucleotide sequence: TGCAGCGTTGCGGCGGGGGGGCTAGGTGAGCAGTTCTTC.

Worth noting for this clone: Other DNA sequences from this sample encode an identical CDR3 as well. The chain is built from TRBV5-6 and TRBJ1-1; no clear D. The CDR3 runs to 12 residues. Per germline, CDR1 SGHDT and CDR2 YYEEEE. V was cut by 1 base and J by 4 bases, with 5 bases left in between. CDR3 loop: CASSLRGTEAFF. The CDR3 bases are TGTGCCAGCAGCTTGCGGGGCACTGAAGCTTTCTTT.

The V gene is TRBV29-1, the J gene TRBJ1-1, with 8 bases aligning to TRBD1. CDR1 and CDR2 (germline): SQVTM, ANQGSEA. V lost 3 bases to trimming and J lost 1 base; unmatched junction nucleotides: 1. The CDR3 runs 13 residues. In DNA, the CDR3 is TGCAGCGTTGACGACAGGGGGAACACTGAAGCTTTCTTT. This gives the protein CSVDDRGNTEAFF. Drawing the rest from reference TRBV29-1 and TRBJ1-1, the complete variable domain is SAVISQKPSRDICQRGTSLTIQCQVDSQVTMMFWYRQQPGQSLTLIATANQGSEATYESGFVIDKFPISRPNLTFSTLTVSNMSPEDSSIYLCSVDDRGNTEAFFGQGTRLTVV.

V gene TRBV11-3 combines with J gene TRBJ2-7; maybe TRBD2 (5 bases). The CDR3 runs 13 residues. Germline V gene data show CDR1 as SGHNT and CDR2 as YENEEA. Trimming shortened V by 5 bases and J by 5 bases, and 13 bases separated the two germline ends. CDR3 bases: TGTGCCAGCAGCCCAGCGGTGGGGAACGAGCAGTACTTC. Translated, it gives CASSPAVGNEQYF.

The chain employs TRBV25-1 and TRBJ2-5, with 12 bases fitting TRBD2. This CDR3 region has 17 residues. Germline V CDR1 and CDR2: MGHDK, SYGVNS. The V gene end was trimmed by 3 bases and the J gene end by 5 bases; junction bases not matched to a gene: 10. CDR3 DNA: TGTGCCAGCAGTGACGGGAATGGACTAGCGGGGTATGAGACCCAGTACTTC. This codes for CASSDGNGLAGYETQYF. The whole variable domain, filled in from reference TRBV25-1 and TRBJ2-5, reads EADIYQTPRYLVIGTGKKITLECSQTMGHDKMYWYQQDPGMELHLIHYSYGVNSTEKGDLSSESTVSRIRTEHFPLTLESARPSHTSQYLCASSDGNGLAGYETQYFGPGTRLLVL.

The rearrangement joins TRBV6-5 to TRBJ1-1, with TRBD1 matching 9 bases. The V gene end was trimmed by 7 bases and the J gene end by 5 bases; junction bases not matched to a gene: 8. CDR1 is MNHEY and CDR2 is SVGAGI in the germline V gene. The CDR3 covers 14 residues. Here the CDR3 DNA reads TGTGCCAGCATACCGACAGGGGGTAAAACTGAAGCTTTCTTT. It is translated as CASIPTGGKTEAFF.

This clone was observed a single time. The chain has TRBV9 and TRBJ1-6; D is perhaps TRBD1 (5 bases). V was cut by 0 bases and J by 7 bases, with 8 bases left in between. Germline loops: CDR1 SGDLS, CDR2 YYNGEE. The CDR3 runs to 14 residues. CDR3 in amino acids: CASSVERTNSPLHF. CDR3 coding DNA: TGTGCCAGCAGCGTAGAAAGGACAAATTCACCCCTCCACTTT.

V is TRBV6-5 and J is TRBJ2-7, with D perhaps TRBD1 or TRBD2 (5 bases each). With 7 bases removed from V and 5 bases from J, the gap between germline ends came to 9 bases. This CDR3 region has 11 residues. Germline CDR1 MNHEY, CDR2 SVGAGI. The CDR3, as DNA: TGTGCCAGCATGTTGGGGGACGAGCAGTACTTC. Amino acid sequence: CASMLGDEQYF.

The chain combines TRBV4-1 with TRBJ2-5, with D tentatively TRBD1 (5 bases). The ends were cut back, 0 bases at V and 5 bases at J, with 13 bases in the middle. Germline CDR1 reads MGHRA; CDR2 reads YSYEKL. The CDR3 contains 15 residues. CDR3 region: CASSQEPAPGETQYF. The CDR3 DNA sequence: TGCGCCAGCAGCCAAGAGCCAGCCCCAGGGGAGACCCAGTACTTC.

The chain joins TRBV7-3 to TRBJ2-7, with 8 nucleotides matching TRBD2. Germline V gene sequence: CDR1 SGHTA, CDR2 FQGTGA. Trimming removed 3 bases from V and 2 bases from J; junction bases left unmatched: 6. The CDR3 is 15 residues long. CDR3 coding DNA: TGTGCCAGCAGCTTGTTCCCGGGGGGGACCTACGAGCAGTACTTC. Encoded protein: CASSLFPGGTYEQYF.

The chain is built from TRBV19 and TRBJ2-2, with D perhaps assigned TRBD1 or TRBD2 (6 bases each). Germline V gene data show CDR1 as LNHDA and CDR2 as SQIVND (reference sequence). The length of the CDR3 is 14 residues. V lost 2 bases and J 7 bases, leaving 11 bases between the germline ends. The CDR3 nucleotides are TGTGCCAGTAGTATACAGGGGAGGTACGGGGAGCTGTTTTTT. Translated: CASSIQGRYGELFF.

The J gene is TRBJ2-3, the V gene TRBV9; D might be TRBD1 (5 bases). Germline CDR1 is SGDLS and CDR2 is YYNGEE. V lost 0 bases and J lost 1, with 6 bases in between. The CDR3 has 14 amino acids. The CDR3 spells CASSVGQRTDTQYF. CDR3 sequence (DNA): TGTGCCAGCAGCGTAGGACAGCGCACAGATACGCAGTATTTT.

The V and J genes are TRBV30 and TRBJ2-3; weak D call: TRBD1 (6 bases). Germline values: CDR1 GTSNPN, CDR2 SVGIG (reference sequence). V was pared by 4 bases and J by 2 bases, with 13 bases between. The CDR3 spans 14 residues. In nucleotides, the CDR3 is TGTGCCTGGAAGGTCAGGGGTTACACAGATACGCAGTATTTT. This encodes CAWKVRGYTDTQYF. Complete variable domain (other parts from reference TRBV30 and TRBJ2-3): SQTIHQWPATLVQPVGSPLSLECTVEGTSNPNLYWYRQAAGRGLQLLFYSVGIGQISSEVPQNLSASRPQDRQFILSSKKLLLSDSGFYLCAWKVRGYTDTQYFGPGTRLTVL.

J is TRBJ1-2 and V is TRBV9; no definite D call. The V gene's germline CDR1 is SGDLS and CDR2 YYNGEE. With 2 bases removed from V and 2 bases from J, the gap between germline ends came to 13 bases. This CDR3 has 15 amino acids. As DNA, the CDR3 is TGTGCCAGCAGCGTTGGACTCCTTCGGAACTATGGCTACACCTTC. Translated, it gives CASSVGLLRNYGYTF.

This rearrangement joins TRBV27 to TRBJ1-2; 10 bases agree with TRBD1. The V and J ends lost 4 bases and 2 bases, in that order; junction bases with no gene match: 7. The length of the CDR3 is 16 residues. The germline gives CDR1 MNHEY, CDR2 SMNVEV (reference sequence). The CDR3 DNA is TGTGCCAGCAGTTACAGGACAGGGGGGGTCAACTATGGCTACACCTTC. This gives the protein CASSYRTGGVNYGYTF.

This chain connects TRBV12-5 to TRBJ2-3, with D maybe TRBD2 (5 bases). CDR1 and CDR2 (germline): LGHNT, FRNRAP. The CDR3 runs to 13 residues. Trimming removed 1 base at V and 5 bases at J, with 7 bases between. CDR3 nucleotides: TGTGCTAGTGGTTTGGGACGGGAAGATACGCAGTATTTT. Amino acid sequence: CASGLGREDTQYF. Full variable domain (missing parts from reference TRBV12-5 and TRBJ2-3): DARVTQTPRHKVTEMGQEVTMRCQPILGHNTVFWYRQTMMQGLELLAYFRNRAPLDDSGMPKDRFSAEMPDATLATLKIQPSEPRDSAVYFCASGLGREDTQYFGPGTRLTVL.

The chain couples TRBV18 to TRBJ2-7, with D possibly TRBD2 on 5 matching bases. V was trimmed by 6 bases and J by 2 bases, leaving 14 bases between them. The CDR3 is 14 amino acids. CDR1 is KGHSH and CDR2 is LQKENI in the germline V gene. The CDR3 here is CASSAGVGPYEQYF. Here the CDR3 DNA reads TGTGCCAGCTCGGCGGGCGTAGGCCCCTACGAGCAGTACTTC.

The chain employs TRBV6-4 and TRBJ2-5, with D possibly being TRBD2 (5 bases). The CDR3 runs 14 residues. The V gene's germline CDR1 is MRHNA and CDR2 SNTAGT. The V end was cut by 2 bases, the J end by 0 bases, with 7 bases between. In nucleotides, the CDR3 is TGTGCCAGCAGTGACGGACTTTACCAAGAGACCCAGTACTTC. This codes for CASSDGLYQETQYF.

The chain combines TRBV5-6 with TRBJ2-7; 7 positions agree with TRBD1. The length of the CDR3 is 13 residues. Unmatched junction bases numbered 2, after V lost 1 base and J lost 4 bases. CDR1 is SGHDT and CDR2 is YYEEEE in the germline V gene. CDR3 in amino acids: CASSLQGVYEQYF. The CDR3 nucleotides are TGTGCCAGCAGCTTGCAGGGGGTTTACGAGCAGTACTTC.

The V and J genes are TRBV7-2 and TRBJ1-3; D perhaps matches TRBD1 (5 bases). This CDR3 region has 17 residues. The germline V gene has CDR1 SGHTA and CDR2 FQGNSA. V lost 2 bases and J lost 0, with 14 bases in between. CDR3 region: CASSLYGGAFSGNTIYF. The CDR3 bases are TGTGCCAGCAGCTTATATGGGGGTGCCTTCTCTGGAAACACCATATATTTT.

This clone was counted a few times. The V call is TRBV11-2, the J call TRBJ2-7, with D possibly being TRBD2 (5 bases). Looked up from germline, CDR1 is SGHAT and CDR2 is FQNNGV. V lost 1 base, J lost 4 bases, and 11 bases lay in between. This CDR3 region has 14 residues. The CDR3 protein is CASSLAGGSYEQYF. As DNA, the CDR3 is TGTGCCAGCAGCTTAGCCGGAGGATCTTACGAGCAGTACTTC. Full variable domain (remainder filled in from reference TRBV11-2 and TRBJ2-7): EAGVAQSPRYKIIEKRQSVAFWCNPISGHATLYWYQQILGQGPKLLIQFQNNGVVDDSQLPKDRFSAERLKGVDSTLKIQPAKLEDSAVYLCASSLAGGSYEQYFGPGTRLTVT.

The chain couples TRBV19 to TRBJ1-6; D call uncertain. Germline V lookup: CDR1 LNHDA, CDR2 SQIVND (reference sequence). This CDR3 has 16 amino acids. Trimming left V 3 bases short and J 5 bases short, with 14 bases between. Here the CDR3 reads CASSMMGGQNNSPLHF. CDR3 in DNA: TGTGCCAGTAGTATGATGGGCGGTCAAAATAATTCACCCCTCCACTTT.

This chain connects TRBV5-8 to TRBJ1-1; D uncertain. The CDR3 has 13 residues. Trimming shortened V by 1 base and J by 1 base, and 5 bases separated the two germline ends. CDR1 SGHTS and CDR2 YDEGEE come from the germline V gene. The CDR3 DNA sequence: TGTGCCAGCAGCTTGCAGGCGAACACTGAAGCTTTCTTT. This gives the protein CASSLQANTEAFF.

This clone was observed a single time. The chain employs TRBV7-6 and TRBJ2-1, with D possibly matching TRBD2 (7 bases). Germline assignment: CDR1 SGHVS and CDR2 FNYEAQ. The CDR3 sequence is 17 residues long. The V end was cut by 4 bases, the J end by 9 bases, with 25 bases between. CDR3 sequence reads: CASSSRTSEAQGGEQFF. CDR3 nucleotides: TGTGCCAGCAGCTCCCGGACTAGTGAGGCGCAAGGGGGTGAGCAGTTCTTC.

The chain links TRBV18 to TRBJ2-5; D is undetermined. Trimming stripped 0 bases from V and 1 base from J, with 12 bases between. The CDR3 extends over 16 amino acids. CDR1 and CDR2 from the germline V gene are KGHSH and LQKENI. The CDR3 loop reads CASSPPSGIFQETQYF. CDR3 DNA: TGTGCCAGCTCACCACCGTCCGGCATTTTCCAAGAGACCCAGTACTTC.